This T cell receptor beta chain was sequenced during a study of blood T cell repertoires in COVID-19. Overall study: COVID-19 samples collected from the United States, Italy and Spain covered acute and convalescent phases. Sources were T cells, B-cell-depleted T cells, or PBMCs; the material itself was cDNA or gDNA.

Some clones are missing from TCRdb's copy, which holds only in-frame ones; the method was immunoSEQ multiplex PCR. Of a few hundred thousand clones listed, roughly 88% were seen once; the top ten hold 1.2% to 1.5%. Germline lookup yields CDR1 SGHTS and CDR2 YDEGEE. This CDR3 has 15 amino acids. Losses at the gene ends were 3 bases for V and 6 bases for J; bases not matched to a gene: 7. This clone was observed a single time. Input material: PBMCs or T cells enriched from blood (not recorded which). V is TRBV5-8 and J is TRBJ1-5; the match to TRBD1 covers 9 bases. The sequence derives from a woman under 30 who had been exposed to COVID-19. The CDR3 region has the DNA TGTGCCAGCAGCTCACCGGGACAGGGAGCTCAGCCCCAGCATTTT. Amino acids: CASSSPGQGAQPQHF.